This record covers a single T cell receptor beta chain. This clone is termed large (0.1 to 1%). Its antigen is unknown. No base quality information exists; no much larger clone differs at one position. For each sorted CD8+ T cell subset, the entire amount of extracted DNA was loaded into the assay. TCR beta CDR3 sequences were amplified from genomic DNA with the immunoSEQ TCRb Assay kit following manufacturer instructions. The KAPA Library Quantification Kit for Illumina platforms was used to quantify pooled libraries by qPCR. Pooled libraries were sequenced on an Illumina NextSeq 500, clustered at about 0.55-1.1 pM. Concerning the study's data processing: The TCR data were analyzed using immunoSEQ ANALYZER and the R LymphoSeq package. A rearrangement efficiency score was calculated as productive divided by the sum of productive and non-productive CDR3 sequences. Clonality was measured with the Gini coefficient and diversity with the Renyi index at alpha=1, and both measures were compared pairwise between timepoints within each patient. In LymphoSeq, clonal relatedness was computed using an edit distance of 3, and repertoire similarity was computed using the Bhattacharyya coefficient. Linear discriminant analysis on week-3 changes in clonality and diversity was built with the R MASS and caret packages to classify response. In its TCRdb copy, this immuneACCESS table keeps in-frame sequences only and misses some clones. Where compared with another copy, unresolved V genes explain less than half of these, and the others have no known cause. V, J and clone size reflect that table, while D and trimming were determined from the DNA. The sample table contains about 900 clones; only one count was recorded for over 65% of them. Jointly, the top ten make up roughly 32% of the sample.

Spanning cysteine to phenylalanine, the CDR3 consists of 14 amino acids. The retained sequence is limited to the CDR3, 42 bases, with the frame set at the first base. This sample was taken from a study of blood T cell dynamics during melanoma immunotherapy (dated by TCRdb to about 2020). Regarding the complete study: Patients had metastatic melanoma and received first-line pembrolizumab or nivolumab plus ipilimumab as standard of care in the United Kingdom. To identify early correlates of response, the study profiled peripheral T cell receptor repertoires in patients with metastatic melanoma before and after one cycle of checkpoint inhibitor therapy. The training cohort was made up of consecutive patients, while a further independent group of patients from the same centre was pooled to form an external validation set.

Study-wide findings and limitations: The study could not determine whether the T cell clones driving repertoire changes were melanoma-specific or reflected general immune activation. The relatively small sample size was acknowledged as something that could potentially limit how far the results can be generalized. Among sorted CD8+ subsets, TIE cells showed the highest similarity to cfDNA CDR3 sequences and the highest clonality, suggesting active turnover with convergence on dominant clones.

Taken with the paper, the label for time point translates to: week 3, after first cycle of checkpoint inhibitor. The definition of immune-effector (TIE) cells was CD3+ CD4- CD8+ CD45RA- CD45RO-high CD27- CCR7- memory T cells. Blood samples were collected before treatment (T0) and at week 3 (W3), after the first cycle of checkpoint blockade. Except for two patients with rapid clinical progression, response was assessed 12 weeks after the first infusion by RECIST 1.1; disease control meant complete response, partial response or stable disease. Patients were excluded for prior systemic cancer treatment, concomitant immunosuppressant therapy or synchronous other active malignancies. Sorted CD8+ memory and naive T cell subsets were sequenced at T0 and W3 from six patients, three progressing and three with disease control. PBMC were isolated from blood with Lymphoprep and SepMate tubes, followed by red cell lysis. QIAamp DNA Blood Mini kits were used to extract DNA from PBMC and sorted T cell subsets. CD8+ T cell subsets were sorted live on a FACSAria III cytometer and then frozen prior to DNA extraction. Fresh PBMC intended for flow cytometry were kept at 4 degrees C in PBS containing roughly 1.8% fetal bovine serum and were analyzed within 25 hours.

Specimen: CD8+ T cells from blood, collected from a patient treated with checkpoint blockade. What this sample's cell subset or site label stands for: immune-effector CD8+ memory T cells, CD45RO-high CCR7- CD27-. This chain is built from TRBV21-1 and TRBJ2-1; the table assigns TRBD2, which was not confirmed against the DNA. TRBV21-1 is listed as a pseudogene. This TCR was sampled from a human donor with melanoma. The nucleotide sequence reads as follows: TGTGCCAGCAGCGCCCGGACTAGGTTCCATGAGCAGTTCTTC. Its translation is CASSARTRFHEQFF.